This note documents a single TCR beta chain sequence. In the authors' methods: Researchers report that nucleated cell counts were estimated from reference gene primer amplification. Method: immunoSEQ multiplex PCR; TCRdb's copy keeps in-frame clones and lacks some. V, J and clone size were drawn from that table, and D and trimming were deduced from the DNA. This sample has more than 250,000 clones, with around 83% found just once. These data originate in a study of blood T cell repertoires in COVID-19. The overall study: Whether acute or convalescent, the COVID-19 samples came from the United States, Italy and Spain. The cDNA or gDNA used as material had been derived from T cells, B-cell-depleted T cells, or PBMCs.

Trimming cost V 3 bases and J 5 bases, with 17 bases left between them. The CDR3 is 16 residues long. Germline lookup yields CDR1 LNHDA and CDR2 SQIVND (reference sequence). The sequenced material came from peripheral blood. This TCR was recovered from a woman between 45 and 65 years old with acute or convalescent COVID-19. V and J are TRBV19 and TRBJ1-5; the D gene is possibly TRBD1 (5 bases). CDR3 in DNA: TGTGCCAGTAGTATCATCCCCCAGGGAAAACATCAGCCCCAGCATTTT. It yields the protein CASSIIPQGKHQPQHF. The entire variable domain, with the rest obtained from reference TRBV19 and TRBJ1-5, is as follows: DGGITQSPKYLFRKEGQNVTLSCEQNLNHDAMYWYRQDPGQGLRLIYYSQIVNDFQKGDIAEGYSVSREKKESFPLTVTSAQKNPTAFYLCASSIIPQGKHQPQHFGDGTRLSIL.